The next 17 T cell receptor beta chains were all read from a single sample in a study of identical twins. Each CDR3 protein is one row after TCRdb ran MiXCR on the 5' RACE reads. The data show a few hundred thousand distinct CDR3 sequences, about 10% seen once. Material for sequencing was memory T cells sorted from blood. The receptor source for this set is a man aged 50 or older in good health.

There are many counts of this clonotype. The chain recombines TRBV7-8 with TRBJ2-5; TRBD1 is a possible D gene (5 bases). The V gene's germline CDR1 is SGHVS and CDR2 FQNEAQ. The CDR3 covers 16 residues. The germline V and J ends were trimmed by 1 base and 7 bases, with 19 bases remaining between them. The DNA for the CDR3 is TGTGCCAGCAGCTTAGTGGTGTCACAGGCCACGGGGACCCAGTACTTC. Protein product: CASSLVVSQATGTQYF. Looking up the rest from reference TRBV7-8 and TRBJ2-5 gives the full variable domain: GAGVSQSPRYKVAKRGQDVALRCDPISGHVSLFWYQQALGQGPEFLTYFQNEAQLDKSGLPSDRFFAERPEGSVSTLKIQRTQQEDSAVYLCASSLVVSQATGTQYFGPGTRLLVL.

Details on this clonotype: The missing conserved phenylalanine or tryptophan at the end of this CDR3 makes a read error likely. The chain has TRBV6-5 and TRBJ2-7; tentatively, D is TRBD2 (5 bases). This CDR3 has 14 amino acids. The germline gives CDR1 MNHEY, CDR2 SVGAGI. Trimming removed 4 bases from V and 1 base from J, with 11 bases in between. CDR3 region: CASSSAGVSYEQYS. The CDR3 DNA reads as TGTGCCAGCAGTTCTGCGGGCGTTTCCTACGAGCAGTACTCC.

This clonotype has at least ten counts. The J gene is TRBJ2-2, the V gene TRBV4-2; no reliable D call. This CDR3 comprises 15 residues. CDR1 and CDR2 (germline): LGHNA, YNFKEQ. Trimming took off 0 bases at V and 5 bases at J, with 10 bases between the two ends. The DNA of the CDR3 is TGTGCCAGCAGCCAAGATTTTGAAGCTACCGGGGAGCTGTTTTTT. It codes for CASSQDFEATGELFF.

This sequence joins TRBV30 and TRBJ2-3; 10 bases map to TRBD2. The CDR3 totals 15 residues. Trimming at V came to 7 bases and at J to 1 base, leaving 8 bases not matched to a gene. Per germline, CDR1 GTSNPN and CDR2 SVGIG (reference sequence). The CDR3 region is CASKNGLAGTDTQYF. The CDR3 coding sequence is TGTGCCTCAAAAAACGGACTAGCGGGCACAGATACGCAGTATTTT.

This clonotype was counted ten times or more. This chain connects TRBV4-2 to TRBJ1-5; a weak D match, TRBD1 (5 bases). Per germline, CDR1 LGHNA and CDR2 YNFKEQ. V was shortened by 2 bases and J by 5 bases, with 13 bases between the two germline ends. CDR3 length: 15 amino acids. The chain's CDR3 is CASSQTAGLHQPQHF. The CDR3, as DNA: TGTGCCAGCAGCCAAACGGCAGGGCTCCATCAGCCCCAGCATTTT.

This clonotype came up many times. This chain connects TRBV29-1 to TRBJ2-3; 8 bases are shared with TRBD1. From germline, CDR1 is SQVTM and CDR2 ANQGSEA. The CDR3 consists of 14 residues. With 6 bases clipped from V and 2 bases from J, the junction kept 7 bases outside the gene matches. For the CDR3, the DNA is TGCAGCGTGTCTCAGGGGGCGGTCACAGATACGCAGTATTTT. Translated, it gives CSVSQGAVTDTQYF.

CDR3 nucleotides: TGTGCCAGCGAAACCCGACAGGTCTCTGAAGCTTTCTTT. Protein sequence: CASETRQVSEAFF. The chain has TRBV28 and TRBJ1-1; weak D call: TRBD1 (6 bases). The germline V and J ends were trimmed by 8 bases and 6 bases, with 16 bases remaining between them. The germline gives CDR1 MDHEN, CDR2 SYDVKM. This CDR3 region has 13 residues.

There are a few counts of this clonotype. This chain uses TRBV28 with TRBJ1-1; 8 bases match TRBD1. V dropped 10 bases and J dropped 3; count of bases not matched to a gene: 7. Germline CDR1 MDHEN, CDR2 SYDVKM. The CDR3 is 13 amino acids. CDR3 loop: CAISRGQDTEAFF. For the CDR3, the DNA is TGTGCCATATCCAGGGGGCAGGACACTGAAGCTTTCTTT.

This clonotype was picked up a small number of times. The gene calls are TRBV7-8 and TRBJ2-3; D is unclear. The CDR3 runs to 15 residues. V lost 1 base to trimming and J lost 2 bases, with 10 bases between them. Germline CDR1 and CDR2: SGHVS and FQNEAQ. CDR3 sequence: CASSLVLGNTDTQYF. CDR3 in DNA: TGTGCCAGCAGCTTAGTTTTAGGAAACACAGATACGCAGTATTTT.

The chain links TRBV20-1 to TRBJ1-1, with a tentative D call TRBD1 (5 bases). The CDR3 extends over 13 amino acids. Looked up from germline, CDR1 is DFQATT and CDR2 is SNEGSKA (reference sequence). Trimming took 0 bases from V and 4 from J, leaving 9 bases between them. The CDR3 region is CSARDGGTTEAFF. The CDR3 DNA reads TGCAGTGCTAGAGATGGGGGGACCACTGAAGCTTTCTTT.

The CDR3 region has the DNA TGTGCCAGCAGCTTGGGCGGCCAGGGGTTCGGCGAGCAGTACTTC. Protein product: CASSLGGQGFGEQYF. The chain uses TRBV5-6 and TRBJ2-7; weak D call: TRBD1 (6 bases). V was pared by 0 bases and J by 6 bases, with 16 bases between. The CDR3 contains 15 residues. Germline V lookup: CDR1 SGHDT, CDR2 YYEEEE.

V gene TRBV7-6 combines with J gene TRBJ2-7; 13 nucleotides agree with TRBD2. The CDR3 has 16 amino acids. Trimming at V came to 5 bases and at J to 2 bases, leaving 6 bases not matched to a gene. Germline V CDR1 and CDR2: SGHVS, FNYEAQ. In DNA, the CDR3 is TGTGCCAGCAGCCTAGGACTAGCGGGGGATCCCTACGAGCAGTACTTC. It yields the protein CASSLGLAGDPYEQYF.

This clonotype showed up just a few times. This chain uses TRBV7-6 with TRBJ2-2, with D maybe TRBD2 (5 bases). V lost 5 bases to trimming and J lost 7 bases, with 17 bases between them. The CDR3 is 15 amino acids. Germline loops: CDR1 SGHVS, CDR2 FNYEAQ. CDR3 region: CASSTQPRGGGELFF. DNA of the CDR3: TGTGCCAGCAGCACACAACCTCGGGGTGGCGGGGAGCTGTTTTTT.

At least ten counts were recorded for this clonotype. V gene TRBV20-1 combines with J gene TRBJ2-1, with 9 bases matching TRBD1. This CDR3 contains 15 residues. The ends lost 3 bases at V and 8 bases at J; junction bases unmatched: 11. The germline CDR1 and CDR2 sequences are DFQATT and SNEGSKA (reference sequence). The chain's CDR3 is CSARDPRQGGDEQFF. CDR3 sequence (DNA): TGCAGTGCTAGGGATCCCAGACAGGGGGGAGATGAGCAGTTCTTC.

This clonotype was counted ten times or more. V gene TRBV7-8 combines with J gene TRBJ2-1; 8 nucleotides line up with TRBD2. Losses at the gene ends were 4 bases for V and 5 bases for J; bases not matched to a gene: 4. The CDR3 extends over 14 amino acids. Per germline, CDR1 SGHVS and CDR2 FQNEAQ. CDR3: CASSWREVDNEQFF. CDR3 DNA sequence: TGTGCCAGCAGCTGGCGGGAGGTGGACAATGAGCAGTTCTTC.

Ten or more counts support this clonotype. The chain combines TRBV4-1 with TRBJ2-7; possible D gene TRBD2, 7 bases. V was trimmed by 5 bases and J by 9 bases, leaving 26 bases between them. CDR3 length: 16 residues. In germline, CDR1 is MGHRA, CDR2 YSYEKL. The CDR3 spells CASSTQPQGLAEWQYF. Here the CDR3 DNA reads TGCGCCAGCAGCACCCAACCCCAGGGGCTAGCGGAATGGCAGTACTTC.

The V and J genes are TRBV4-1 and TRBJ2-3, with TRBD2 matching 7 bases. J gave up 1 base and V 1 base, and 5 bases lay outside the gene matches. Germline V CDR1 and CDR2: MGHRA, YSYEKL. The CDR3 extends over 16 amino acids. This CDR3 reads CASSQGVGGGTDTQYF. CDR3 bases: TGCGCCAGCAGCCAAGGGGTGGGAGGGGGCACAGATACGCAGTATTTT.